This record concerns one T cell receptor (beta chain) sequence. Antigen specificity is unknown. Sequenced material consisted of expressed TCRB transcripts (all of the isolated RNA was reverse transcribed). Deep immunoSEQ sequencing covered naive, central memory and regulatory T cell samples. The protocol was immunoSEQ multiplex PCR, while the TCRdb copy is restricted to in-frame clones and leaves out a portion. The data contain about 250,000 clones, 14% of them seen just once; the ten biggest clones take up more than 0.02%. The data were taken from a study of beta chain features in type 1 diabetes. Study-wide results and caveats: Lower insertion and higher deletion counts appeared at VDJ junctions in type 1 diabetes patients. Moderately but significantly shorter TCRB CDR3s were found in Type 1 diabetes patients in all four CD4+ subsets.

The CDR3 extends over 13 amino acids. J was trimmed by 7 bases and V by 10 bases; bases with no gene match: 12. Looked up from germline, CDR1 is MNHNS and CDR2 is SASEGT. The chain links TRBV6-1 to TRBJ2-5; 7 positions agree with TRBD2. Specimen: naive CD4+ T cells from blood. The TCR originated in a woman in her forties in good health. The CDR3 sequence is CATYRSPGGTQYF. CDR3 nucleotides: TGTGCCACCTACCGTTCCCCGGGGGGGACCCAGTACTTC.